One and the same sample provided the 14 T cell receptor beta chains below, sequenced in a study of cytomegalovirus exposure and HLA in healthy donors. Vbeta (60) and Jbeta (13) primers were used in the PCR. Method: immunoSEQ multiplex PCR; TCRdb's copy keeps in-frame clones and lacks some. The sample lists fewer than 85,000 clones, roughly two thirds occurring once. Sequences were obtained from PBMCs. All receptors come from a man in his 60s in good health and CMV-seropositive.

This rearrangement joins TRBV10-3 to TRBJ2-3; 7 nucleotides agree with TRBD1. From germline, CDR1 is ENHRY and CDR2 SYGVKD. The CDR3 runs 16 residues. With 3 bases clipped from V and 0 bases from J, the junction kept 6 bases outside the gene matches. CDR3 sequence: CAISDVTGQSTDTQYF. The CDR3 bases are TGTGCCATCAGTGACGTGACAGGGCAGAGCACAGATACGCAGTATTTT.

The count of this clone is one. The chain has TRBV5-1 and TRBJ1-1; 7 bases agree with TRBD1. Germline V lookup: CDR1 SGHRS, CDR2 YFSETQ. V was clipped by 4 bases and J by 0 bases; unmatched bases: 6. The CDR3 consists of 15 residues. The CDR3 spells CASSHGTAMNTEAFF. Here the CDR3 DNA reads TGCGCCAGCAGCCACGGGACAGCAATGAACACTGAAGCTTTCTTT. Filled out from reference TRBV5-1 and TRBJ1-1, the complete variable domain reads KAGVTQTPRYLIKTRGQQVTLSCSPISGHRSVSWYQQTPGQGLQFLFEYFSETQRNKGNFPGRFSGRQFSNSRSEMNVSTLELGDSALYLCASSHGTAMNTEAFFGQGTRLTVV.

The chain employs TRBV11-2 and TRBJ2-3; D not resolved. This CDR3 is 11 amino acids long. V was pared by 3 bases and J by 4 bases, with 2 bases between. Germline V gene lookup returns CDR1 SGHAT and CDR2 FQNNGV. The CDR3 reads CASSFSDTQYF. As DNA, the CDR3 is TGTGCCAGCAGCTTCTCAGATACGCAGTATTTT.

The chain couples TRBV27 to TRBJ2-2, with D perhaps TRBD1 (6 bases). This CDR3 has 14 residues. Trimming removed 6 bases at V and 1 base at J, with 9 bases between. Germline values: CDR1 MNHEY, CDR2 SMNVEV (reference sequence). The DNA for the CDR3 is TGTGCCAGCAGCCCGACAGGGAACACCGGGGAGCTGTTTTTT. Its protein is CASSPTGNTGELFF.

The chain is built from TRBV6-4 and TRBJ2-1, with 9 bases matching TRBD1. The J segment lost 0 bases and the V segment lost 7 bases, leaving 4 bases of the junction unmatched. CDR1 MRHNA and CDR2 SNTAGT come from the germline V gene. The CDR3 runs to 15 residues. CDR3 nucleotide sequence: TGTGCCAGCATGCGGACAGGGGCCTCCTACAATGAGCAGTTCTTC. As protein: CASMRTGASYNEQFF.

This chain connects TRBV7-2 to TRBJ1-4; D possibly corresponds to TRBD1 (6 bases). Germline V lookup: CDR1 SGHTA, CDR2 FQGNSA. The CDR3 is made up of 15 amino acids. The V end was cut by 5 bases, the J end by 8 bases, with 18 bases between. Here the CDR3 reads CASSPNRALGEKLFF. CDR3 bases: TGTGCCAGCAGCCCCAACAGGGCCCTGGGAGAAAAACTGTTTTTT.

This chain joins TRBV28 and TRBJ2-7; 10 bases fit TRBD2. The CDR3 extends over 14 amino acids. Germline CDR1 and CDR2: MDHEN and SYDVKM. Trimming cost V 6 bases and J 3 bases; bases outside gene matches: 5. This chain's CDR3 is CASSLAGGFYEQYF. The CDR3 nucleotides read TGTGCCAGCAGCTTAGCGGGAGGATTCTACGAGCAGTACTTC. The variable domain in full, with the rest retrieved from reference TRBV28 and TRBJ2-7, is DVKVTQSSRYLVKRTGEKVFLECVQDMDHENMFWYRQDPGLGLRLIYFSYDVKMKEKGDIPEGYSVSREKKERFSLILESASTNQTSMYLCASSLAGGFYEQYFGPGTRLTVT.

The CDR3 reads CASSLNGNQPQHF. The DNA of the CDR3 is TGTGCCAGCAGCCTAAACGGCAATCAGCCCCAGCATTTT. The chain joins TRBV28 to TRBJ1-5; unclear D gene. Germline-derived CDR1 and CDR2 are MDHEN and SYDVKM. This CDR3 has 13 amino acids. Between the trimmed V and J ends, which lost 6 bases and 2 bases, there was a span of 8 bases.

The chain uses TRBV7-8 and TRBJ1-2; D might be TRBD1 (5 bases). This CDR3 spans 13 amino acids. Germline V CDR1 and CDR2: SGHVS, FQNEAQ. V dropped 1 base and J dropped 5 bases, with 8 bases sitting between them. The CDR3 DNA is TGTGCCAGCAGCTTAGAGGGGCAGTATGGCTACACCTTC. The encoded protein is CASSLEGQYGYTF.

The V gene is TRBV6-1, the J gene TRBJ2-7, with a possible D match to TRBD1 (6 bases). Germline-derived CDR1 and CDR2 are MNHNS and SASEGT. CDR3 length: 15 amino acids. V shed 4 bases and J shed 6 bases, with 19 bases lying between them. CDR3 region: CASSGGQGWTAEQYF. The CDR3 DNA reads TGTGCCAGCAGTGGGGGACAAGGATGGACAGCCGAGCAGTACTTC.

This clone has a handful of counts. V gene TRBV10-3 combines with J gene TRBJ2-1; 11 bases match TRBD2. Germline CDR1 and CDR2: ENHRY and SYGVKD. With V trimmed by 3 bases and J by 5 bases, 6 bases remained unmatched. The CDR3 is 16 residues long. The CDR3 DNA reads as TGTGCCATCAGTGAATCGGGACTAGCGGAGCACAATGAGCAGTTCTTC. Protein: CAISESGLAEHNEQFF.

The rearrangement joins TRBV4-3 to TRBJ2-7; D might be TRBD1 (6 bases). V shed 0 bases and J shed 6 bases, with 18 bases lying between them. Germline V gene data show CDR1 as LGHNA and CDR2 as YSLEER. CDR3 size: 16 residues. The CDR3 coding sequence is TGCGCCAGCAGCCAAGATAATACAGGGCTTTCTGGCGAGCAGTACTTC. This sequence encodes CASSQDNTGLSGEQYF.

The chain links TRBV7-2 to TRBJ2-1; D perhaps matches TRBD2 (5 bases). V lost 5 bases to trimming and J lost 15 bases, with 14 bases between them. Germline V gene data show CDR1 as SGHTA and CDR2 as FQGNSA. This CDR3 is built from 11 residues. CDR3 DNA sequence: TGTGCCAGCAGCCCGGGATCGGCAGGGTTCTTC. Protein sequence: CASSPGSAGFF.

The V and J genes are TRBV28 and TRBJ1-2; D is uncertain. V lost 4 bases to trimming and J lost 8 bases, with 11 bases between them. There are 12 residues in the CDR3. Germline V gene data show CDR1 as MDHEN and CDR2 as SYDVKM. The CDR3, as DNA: TGTGCCAGCAGTTCTCCTACCATAGGCTACACCTTC. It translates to CASSSPTIGYTF.